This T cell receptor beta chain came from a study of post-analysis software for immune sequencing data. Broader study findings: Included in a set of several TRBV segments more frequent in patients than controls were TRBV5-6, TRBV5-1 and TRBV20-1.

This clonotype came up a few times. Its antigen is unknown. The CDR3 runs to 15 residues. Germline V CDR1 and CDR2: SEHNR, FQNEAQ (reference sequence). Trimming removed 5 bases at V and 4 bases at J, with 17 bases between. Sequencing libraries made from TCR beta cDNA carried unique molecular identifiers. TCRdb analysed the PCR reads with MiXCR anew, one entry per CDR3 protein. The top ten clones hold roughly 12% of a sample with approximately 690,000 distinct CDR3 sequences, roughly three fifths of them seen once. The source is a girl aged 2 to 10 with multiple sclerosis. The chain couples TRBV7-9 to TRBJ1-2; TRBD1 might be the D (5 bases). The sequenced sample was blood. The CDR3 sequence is CASSPRGPTRYGYTF. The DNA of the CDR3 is TGTGCCAGCAGCCCCCGGGGACCTACGCGCTATGGCTACACCTTC.